This note documents a single TCR beta chain sequence. Its antigen is not known. At one end the junction does not follow the germline gene, possibly because of a read error. The sample originates from a study of immune heterogeneity within non-small cell lung tumors. Whole-study context: Classification of the tumors gave a handful of squamous cell carcinomas, over nine non-squamous carcinomas and 1 not otherwise specified. Overall study findings and caveats: Local tumor mutational burden and local T-cell repertoire clonality showed a moderate significant correlation, R around 0.32.

The TCR beta CDR3 region underwent multiplex PCR amplification with 32 V and 13 J primers. TCRdb fed the multiplex PCR reads into MiXCR, producing one record per CDR3 protein. The data show 10,000 to 13,000 distinct CDR3 sequences, 30% seen once. CDR1 is LNHDA and CDR2 is SQIVND in the germline V gene (reference sequence). The length of the CDR3 is 16 residues. Template material comprised bulk tumor genomic DNA at 550 to 650 ng per sample. Several biopsies were spaced far apart within each primary tumor and obtained as surgery took place. Patients underwent curative surgery for untreated, newly diagnosed non-small cell lung cancer. Donation came from patients with newly diagnosed non-small cell lung cancer who were having surgery with curative intent.

This sequence was found in a woman between 50 and 59 years old with non-small cell lung cancer. The sequencing sample was made of lung tumor tissue. This sequence joins TRBV19 and TRBJ2-2, with 7 bases identical to TRBD2. The CDR3 loop reads CASSLMGGRGTGELSF. The CDR3 DNA follows: TGTGCCAGTAGTCTTATGGGCGGGAGAGGCACCGGGGAGCTGTCTTTT.